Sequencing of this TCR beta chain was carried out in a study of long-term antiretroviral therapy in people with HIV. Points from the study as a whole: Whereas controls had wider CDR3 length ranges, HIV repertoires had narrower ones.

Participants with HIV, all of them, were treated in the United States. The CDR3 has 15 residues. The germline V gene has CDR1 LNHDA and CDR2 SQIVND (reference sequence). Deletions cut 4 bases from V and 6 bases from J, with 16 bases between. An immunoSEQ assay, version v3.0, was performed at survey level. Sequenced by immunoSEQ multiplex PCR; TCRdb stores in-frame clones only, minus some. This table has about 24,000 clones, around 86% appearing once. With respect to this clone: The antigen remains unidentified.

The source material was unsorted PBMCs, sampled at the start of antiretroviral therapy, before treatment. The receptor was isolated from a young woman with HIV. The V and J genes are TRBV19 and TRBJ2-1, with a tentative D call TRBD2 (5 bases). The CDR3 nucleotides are TGTGCCAGTAGTACTAGCTATTCCTCACGCAATGAGCAGTTCTTC. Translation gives CASSTSYSSRNEQFF.